The entry that follows covers one T cell receptor beta chain sequence. The source of the sample is a study of T-cell memory formation after mild COVID-19. TCRdb ran MiXCR on the 5' RACE reads and lists one entry per CDR3 protein. Here the sample spans more than 350,000 distinct CDR3 sequences, roughly 20% being singletons. Germline V lookup: CDR1 SQVTM, CDR2 ANQGSEA. The V gene lost 7 bases and the J gene lost 5 bases, with 11 bases spanning the gap. This CDR3 contains 11 residues. The sample taken for sequencing was PBMCs or a T cell subset sorted from them (not recorded which). The rearrangement links TRBV29-1 to TRBJ1-2; no clear D. The origin of this receptor is an adult woman who had mild COVID-19 (a few samples of this study predate the infection). Cell type and time point are not known. The CDR3, as DNA: TGCAGCGCGGCGAGAGGATATGGCTACACCTTC. Its protein is CSAARGYGYTF.